Shown below are 30 T cell receptor beta chains from a single sample sequenced in a study of CD8 T cells in ankylosing spondylitis (dated by TCRdb to about 2017). The paper as a whole reports these results and caveats: Blood from ankylosing spondylitis patients appeared to be characterized by a TCR beta motif made up of under 10 highly homologous amino acid variants.

Libraries were constructed by 5' RACE. Sequencing instrument: Illumina HiSeq 2500. TCRdb applied fastp at Q25 and MiXCR to the public reads, then kept only in-frame beta chains. Rows merge per CDR3 protein into single entries with the most common DNA and genes. The sample table lists about 540,000 distinct CDR3 sequences, over 9.5% of them with a count of one. The ten top clones hold nearly 7% of the sample. These receptors are not linked to any known antigen. Sequenced sample: blood, either unsorted or a sorted T cell fraction (not recorded which). These receptor sequences come from a male donor with ankylosing spondylitis.

V and J are TRBV5-1 and TRBJ2-3, with TRBD2 identical over 8 bases. Losses at the gene ends were 2 bases for V and 6 bases for J; bases not matched to a gene: 8. CDR3 length: 15 residues. Germline loops: CDR1 SGHRS, CDR2 YFSETQ. CDR3 residues: CASSLSGRVVDTQYF. Here the CDR3 DNA reads TGCGCCAGCAGCTTATCCGGGAGGGTTGTTGATACGCAGTATTTT.

This chain links TRBV3-1 with TRBJ1-6; D is unresolved. In germline, CDR1 is LGHDT, CDR2 YNNKEL (reference sequence). The CDR3 has 14 amino acids. Trimming pared 7 bases from V and 3 bases from J, leaving 10 bases between. The CDR3 is CASTIRGYNSPLHF. As DNA, the CDR3 is TGTGCCAGCACCATCCGGGGCTATAATTCACCCCTCCACTTT.

This clonotype was observed a few times. The CDR3 region has the DNA TGTGCCAGCAGCTCAGACAGTAATAATGAAAAACTGTTTTTT. It specifies CASSSDSNNEKLFF. This chain links TRBV7-2 with TRBJ1-4; tentatively, D is TRBD1 (5 bases). Trimming took 4 bases from V and 4 from J, leaving 10 bases between them. CDR1 and CDR2 (germline): SGHTA, FQGNSA. The CDR3 extends over 14 amino acids.

The chain couples TRBV18 to TRBJ1-4; TRBD1 aligns across 7 bases. Germline V gene sequence: CDR1 KGHSH, CDR2 LQKENI. This CDR3 spans 14 amino acids. V shed 2 bases and J 14 bases; nucleotides not matched to a gene: 11. CDR3 sequence reads: CASSPRQGQTVLFF. The CDR3, as DNA: TGTGCCAGCTCACCAAGACAGGGCCAGACTGTGCTGTTTTTT.

This clonotype was picked up a small number of times. J is TRBJ2-1 and V is TRBV5-1; 7 nucleotides line up with TRBD2. The ends lost 3 bases at V and 6 bases at J; junction bases unmatched: 3. Germline-derived CDR1 and CDR2 are SGHRS and YFSETQ. The CDR3 loop spans 13 amino acids. For the CDR3, the DNA is TGCGCCAGCAGCTCAGGACTAGTCAATGAGCAGTTCTTC. Translating gives CASSSGLVNEQFF.

Written as DNA, the CDR3 is TGTGCCAGCAGCTCGGACACGTCCTCCTATGGCTACACCTTC. Protein sequence: CASSSDTSSYGYTF. V usage is TRBV7-9 and J usage is TRBJ1-2; D possibly corresponds to TRBD1 (5 bases). Germline V lookup: CDR1 SEHNR, CDR2 FQNEAQ (reference sequence). This CDR3 is 14 amino acids long. Between the trimmed V and J ends, which lost 4 bases and 4 bases, there was a span of 13 bases.

The CDR3 protein is CASSLLAGDGDTQYF. The DNA of the CDR3 is TGTGCCAGCAGCTTGCTAGCGGGAGATGGTGATACGCAGTATTTT. The chain employs TRBV5-5 and TRBJ2-3; 10 nucleotides line up with TRBD2. J gave up 6 bases and V 1 base, and 5 bases lay outside the gene matches. Looked up from germline, CDR1 is SGHKS and CDR2 is YYEKEE (reference sequence). This CDR3 region has 15 residues.

J is TRBJ2-2 and V is TRBV6-1; 8 bases align to TRBD1. Germline CDR1 reads MNHNS; CDR2 reads SASEGT. The V segment lost 5 bases and the J segment 2 bases; nucleotides outside the gene matches: 4. This CDR3 spans 15 amino acids. The CDR3: CASSTGTGNTGELFF. The CDR3, as DNA: TGTGCCAGCAGTACCGGGACAGGCAACACCGGGGAGCTGTTTTTT.

The table lists this clonotype with a few counts. The chain combines TRBV3-1 with TRBJ2-6; no clear D. The germline V gene has CDR1 LGHDT and CDR2 YNNKEL (reference sequence). This CDR3 region has 16 residues. The V end lost 1 base, the J end lost 1 base, and 8 bases lay between the germline ends. This CDR3 reads CASSQVRASGANVLTF. The CDR3 bases are TGTGCCAGCAGCCAAGTAAGGGCTTCTGGGGCCAACGTCCTGACTTTC.

This clonotype has only a few counts. V gene TRBV19 combines with J gene TRBJ2-1; the D gene is possibly TRBD2 (7 bases). Trimming left V 6 bases short and J 5 bases short, with 14 bases between. CDR3 length: 14 amino acids. Germline CDR1 and CDR2: LNHDA and SQIVND (reference sequence). Written as DNA, the CDR3 is TGTGCCAGTAGAAGGGGGGACTATAACAATGAGCAGTTCTTC. The encoded protein is CASRRGDYNNEQFF.

With regard to this clonotype: The junction and the germline gene differ at one end; a read error may be behind it. This chain connects TRBV5-1 to TRBJ1-4; D call uncertain. The CDR3 consists of 15 residues. Germline CDR1 is SGHRS and CDR2 is YFSETQ. The CDR3, as DNA: TGCGCCAGCGGCTTGGACGGAGACTTTAATGAAAAACTGTTTTTT. This translates into CASGLDGDFNEKLFF.

This clonotype was counted between two and nine times. The genes are TRBV5-6 and TRBJ1-5; TRBD1 is a possible D gene (5 bases). The CDR3 extends over 14 amino acids. V lost 1 base to trimming and J lost 2 bases, with 7 bases between them. Germline CDR1 and CDR2: SGHDT and YYEEEE. CDR3 sequence (DNA): TGTGCCAGCAGCTTGAGGGGAGGCAATCAGCCCCAGCATTTT. Protein product: CASSLRGGNQPQHF.

V usage is TRBV11-2 and J usage is TRBJ2-7; no reliable D call. V was trimmed by 4 bases and J by 0 bases, leaving 7 bases between them. The CDR3 contains 13 residues. Germline-derived CDR1 and CDR2 are SGHAT and FQNNGV. This CDR3 reads CASSSVGSYEQYV. The CDR3 bases are TGTGCCAGCAGCTCCGTGGGCTCCTACGAGCAGTACGTC.

The CDR3 DNA reads TGCGCCAGCAGTAGCGGGAGCCTGGACGAGCAGTACTTC. This gives the protein CASSSGSLDEQYF. The rearrangement joins TRBV5-1 to TRBJ2-7, with 9 bases matching TRBD2. This CDR3 spans 13 amino acids. Germline V gene sequence: CDR1 SGHRS, CDR2 YFSETQ. V dropped 5 bases and J dropped 5; count of bases not matched to a gene: 5.

The chain joins TRBV6-5 to TRBJ2-7; the D gene is possibly TRBD2 (6 bases). The V gene's germline CDR1 is MNHEY and CDR2 SVGAGI. The CDR3 runs to 15 residues. V dropped 0 bases and J dropped 3 bases, with 12 bases sitting between them. The DNA of the CDR3 is TGTGCCAGCAGTTACTCGCGGGGTTCCGGCTACGAGCAGTACTTC. This sequence encodes CASSYSRGSGYEQYF.

The chain recombines TRBV12-3 or TRBV12-4 with TRBJ2-1; TRBD2 matches at 10 bases. The CDR3 is 14 residues long. Trimming cost V 5 bases and J 12 bases; bases outside gene matches: 10. The CDR3 coding sequence is TGTGCCAGCAGTCCTCAACTCCTAGCGGGAGTGCAGTTCTTC. Protein sequence: CASSPQLLAGVQFF.

The chain couples TRBV19 to TRBJ2-1, with TRBD2 as a possible D gene (6 bases). The CDR3 contains 18 residues. V lost 5 bases and J lost 0, with 20 bases in between. The germline gives CDR1 LNHDA, CDR2 SQIVND (reference sequence). CDR3 sequence: CASSVSGGGHSSYNEQFF. The CDR3 coding sequence is TGTGCCAGTAGTGTGAGCGGTGGAGGGCACAGCTCCTACAATGAGCAGTTCTTC.

The chain carries TRBV20-1 and TRBJ2-5; 9 bases are a match to TRBD1. Germline CDR1 DFQATT, CDR2 SNEGSKA (reference sequence). The V and J ends lost 5 bases and 5 bases, in that order; junction bases with no gene match: 12. The CDR3 covers 15 residues. The CDR3 nucleotides read TGCAGTGCTGAAAACCCAACAGGGGGCCGTGAGACCCAGTACTTC. Translating gives CSAENPTGGRETQYF.

This clonotype was observed many times. The chain uses TRBV5-1 and TRBJ2-6; no clear D gene. Per germline, CDR1 SGHRS and CDR2 YFSETQ. Trimming removed 4 bases at V and 2 bases at J, with 7 bases between. The CDR3 spans 14 residues. The CDR3 sequence: CASSPSAGANVLTF. The CDR3 nucleotides read TGCGCCAGCAGCCCTTCGGCTGGGGCCAACGTCCTGACTTTC.

This clonotype has a handful of counts. The chain couples TRBV5-1 to TRBJ2-2; 7 nucleotides agree with TRBD1. Germline lookup yields CDR1 SGHRS and CDR2 YFSETQ. This CDR3 is built from 15 residues. Trimming at V came to 0 bases and at J to 4 bases, leaving 3 bases not matched to a gene. The CDR3 region has the DNA TGCGCCAGCAGCTTGGGGGACAGCCTCACCGGGGAGCTGTTTTTT. Protein: CASSLGDSLTGELFF.

This clonotype was observed a handful of times. This chain connects TRBV7-2 to TRBJ2-3, with TRBD2 as a possible D gene (6 bases). Germline CDR1 reads SGHTA; CDR2 reads FQGNSA. The CDR3 is made up of 16 amino acids. Deletions cut 5 bases from V and 0 bases from J, with 15 bases between. CDR3 amino acids: CASSTLASPSTDTQYF. The CDR3 nucleotides are TGTGCCAGCAGCACCCTAGCGTCCCCTAGCACAGATACGCAGTATTTT.

V and J are TRBV9 and TRBJ1-5, with D unresolved. The CDR3 consists of 15 residues. Germline lookup yields CDR1 SGDLS and CDR2 YYNGEE. The V and J ends lost 0 bases and 0 bases respectively, with 7 bases between them. This chain's CDR3 is CASSVDLHSNQPQHF. CDR3 DNA sequence: TGTGCCAGCAGCGTAGATCTCCATAGCAATCAGCCCCAGCATTTT.

This clonotype has a handful of counts. The rearrangement links TRBV6-1 to TRBJ2-2; D unclear. V was cut by 1 base and J by 6 bases, with 6 bases left in between. From germline, CDR1 is MNHNS and CDR2 SASEGT. This CDR3 has 13 amino acids. This chain's CDR3 is CASSEVWPGELFF. The CDR3 nucleotides read TGTGCCAGCAGTGAAGTGTGGCCCGGGGAGCTGTTTTTT.

In this sample, this clonotype turned up many times. The gene calls are TRBV3-1 and TRBJ2-3; a weak D match, TRBD1 (5 bases). This CDR3 is 14 amino acids long. Trimming removed 2 bases from V and 0 bases from J, with 6 bases in between. Germline lookup yields CDR1 LGHDT and CDR2 YNNKEL (reference sequence). CDR3 residues: CASSQRGSTDTQYF. CDR3 DNA sequence: TGTGCCAGCAGCCAAAGGGGTAGCACAGATACGCAGTATTTT.

This rearrangement joins TRBV4-1 to TRBJ1-1; D is perhaps TRBD1 (6 bases). The CDR3 contains 14 residues. Trimming pared 1 base from V and 7 bases from J, leaving 13 bases between. Germline CDR1 MGHRA, CDR2 YSYEKL. The CDR3 bases are TGCGCCAGCAGCCAAGTCCGGGGGCCCGGTGAAGCTTTCTTT. Amino acid sequence: CASSQVRGPGEAFF.

This clonotype has more than one count but fewer than ten. V is TRBV11-3 and J is TRBJ2-2; D is possibly TRBD2 (5 bases). The CDR3 has 14 amino acids. V lost 0 bases and J 7 bases, leaving 9 bases between the germline ends. Germline V gene lookup returns CDR1 SGHNT and CDR2 YENEEA. CDR3 loop: CASSLDRDGGELFF. For the CDR3, the DNA is TGTGCCAGCAGCTTAGATCGGGATGGCGGGGAGCTGTTTTTT. The full variable domain, in which reference TRBV11-3 and TRBJ2-2 provide the parts outside the CDR3, is EAGVVQSPRYKIIEKKQPVAFWCNPISGHNTLYWYLQNLGQGPELLIRYENEEAVDDSQLPKDRFSAERLKGVDSTLKIQPAELGDSAVYLCASSLDRDGGELFFGEGSRLTVL.

The V and J genes are TRBV2 and TRBJ2-1; D gene unclear. The CDR3 consists of 12 residues. The germline V gene encodes CDR1 SNHLY and CDR2 FYNNEI. Deletions cut 3 bases from V and 4 bases from J, with 4 bases between. Here the CDR3 DNA reads TGTGCCAGCAGTGACATGTACAATGAGCAGTTCTTC. This sequence encodes CASSDMYNEQFF.

In this sample, this clonotype turned up a few times. This chain joins TRBV15 and TRBJ2-5; D gene uncertain. The V end lost 3 bases, the J end lost 2 bases, and 10 bases lay between the germline ends. The CDR3 has 14 amino acids. Germline V gene lookup returns CDR1 LNHNV and CDR2 YYDKDF (reference sequence). In DNA form, the CDR3 reads TGTGCCACCAGCAGGATTACAGAACAAGAGACCCAGTACTTC. This translates into CATSRITEQETQYF.

This clonotype was counted a few times. The chain employs TRBV19 and TRBJ1-2; the D is unclear. The V gene lost 7 bases and the J gene lost 2 bases, with 14 bases spanning the gap. This CDR3 is 14 amino acids long. Germline V gene data show CDR1 as LNHDA and CDR2 as SQIVND (reference sequence). CDR3 DNA: TGTGCCAGTACTGAGACGTCGAGAAACTATGGCTACACCTTC. It is translated as CASTETSRNYGYTF.

This clonotype was detected ten times or more. The V gene is TRBV3-1, the J gene TRBJ1-1; no firm D call. V lost 0 bases and J 5 bases, leaving 7 bases between the germline ends. CDR3 length: 13 residues. The germline gives CDR1 LGHDT, CDR2 YNNKEL (reference sequence). Here the CDR3 reads CASSQERRTEAFF. As DNA, the CDR3 is TGTGCCAGCAGCCAAGAGAGACGGACTGAAGCTTTCTTT.